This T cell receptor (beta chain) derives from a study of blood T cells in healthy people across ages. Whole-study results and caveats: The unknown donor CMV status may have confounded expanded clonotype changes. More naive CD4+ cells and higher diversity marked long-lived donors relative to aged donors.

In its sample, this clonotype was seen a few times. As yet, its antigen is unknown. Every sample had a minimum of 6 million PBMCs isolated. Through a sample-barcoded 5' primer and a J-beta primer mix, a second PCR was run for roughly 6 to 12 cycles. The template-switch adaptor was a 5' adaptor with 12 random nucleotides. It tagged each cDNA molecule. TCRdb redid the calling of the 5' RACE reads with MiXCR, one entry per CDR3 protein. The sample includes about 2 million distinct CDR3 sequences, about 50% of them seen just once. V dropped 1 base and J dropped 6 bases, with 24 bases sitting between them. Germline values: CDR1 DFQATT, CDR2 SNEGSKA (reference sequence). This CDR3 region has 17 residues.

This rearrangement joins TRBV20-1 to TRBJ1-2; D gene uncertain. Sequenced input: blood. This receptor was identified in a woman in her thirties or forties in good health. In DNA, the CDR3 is TGCAGTGCTAGAGGTTCTGCTGCGACACCTAAAGGGAATGGCTACACCTTC. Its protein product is CSARGSAATPKGNGYTF.